This T cell receptor (beta chain) was retrieved from a study of Ad26.COV2.S vaccination and SARS-CoV-2 variants. Findings of the study overall: Placebo recipients had lower spike-specific TCR breadth than vaccine recipients. Total T cell responses may have been underestimated by the TCR breadth and depth analyses. A substantial breadth of spike-specific CD8+ and CD4+ T cell responses after vaccination has been reported.

V lost 2 bases, J lost 1 base, and 3 bases stayed unmatched. The CDR3 spans 15 residues. Germline CDR1 reads LNHNV; CDR2 reads YYDKDF (reference sequence). Sequencing used immunoSEQ multiplex PCR; TCRdb keeps in-frame clones, though not all of them. The table includes about 350,000 clones, 92% detected once. Regarding this clone: Its target is not known.

The gene calls are TRBV15 and TRBJ1-1; the match to TRBD1 covers 8 bases. The specimen comprised peripheral blood, sampled after recovery from COVID-19. The receptor comes from a human donor who had recovered from COVID-19. CDR3 in DNA: TGTGCCACCAGCAGACAGGGGGCTGCGAACACTGAAGCTTTCTTT. As protein: CATSRQGAANTEAFF.